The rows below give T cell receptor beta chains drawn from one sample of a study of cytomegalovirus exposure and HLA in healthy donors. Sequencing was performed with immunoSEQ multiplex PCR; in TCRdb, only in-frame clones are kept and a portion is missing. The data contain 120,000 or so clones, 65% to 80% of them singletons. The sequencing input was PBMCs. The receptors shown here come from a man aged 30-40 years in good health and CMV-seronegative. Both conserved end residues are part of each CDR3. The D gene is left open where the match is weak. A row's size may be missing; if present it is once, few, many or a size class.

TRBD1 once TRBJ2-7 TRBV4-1 TGCGCCAGCAGCCAAGGGACAGGCAGACCCTACGAGCAGTACTTC CASSQGTGRPYEQYF
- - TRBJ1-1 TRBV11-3 TGTGCCAGCAGCTTAGGCTTAGGGAGGGGAGTCACTGAAGCTTTCTTT CASSLGLGRGVTEAFF
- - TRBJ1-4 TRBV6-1 TGTGCCAGCAGGACAGTTGAAAAACTGTTTTTT CASRTVEKLFF
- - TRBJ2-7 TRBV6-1 TGTGCCAGCAGTGAACGGGGACAAGCCTACGAGCAGTACTTC CASSERGQAYEQYF
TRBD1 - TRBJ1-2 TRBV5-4 TGTGCCAGCAGCTTGGCTCGACAGGGAGCTAACTATGGCTACACCTTC CASSLARQGANYGYTF
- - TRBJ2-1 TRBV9 TGTGCCAGCAGCGATCAGGGCTATTGGCAGTTCTTC CASSDQGYWQFF
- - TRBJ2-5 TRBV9 TGTGCCAGCAGCGTATCACCGCTAAACCAAGAGACCCAGTACTTC CASSVSPLNQETQYF
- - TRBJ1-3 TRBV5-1 TGCGCCAGCAGCTTGGCCCGGACAGTTGGAAACACCATATATTTT CASSLARTVGNTIYF
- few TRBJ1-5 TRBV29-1 TGCAGCGTCCAAATACCGGGACTTAGCAATCAGCCCCAGCATTTT CSVQIPGLSNQPQHF
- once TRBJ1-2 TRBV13 TGTGCCAGCAGCTTATTGGAGGGAGTACGCTATGGCTACACCTTC CASSLLEGVRYGYTF
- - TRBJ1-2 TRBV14 TGTGCCAGCAGCCCAGCTAACTATGGCTACCCCTTC CASSPANYGYPF